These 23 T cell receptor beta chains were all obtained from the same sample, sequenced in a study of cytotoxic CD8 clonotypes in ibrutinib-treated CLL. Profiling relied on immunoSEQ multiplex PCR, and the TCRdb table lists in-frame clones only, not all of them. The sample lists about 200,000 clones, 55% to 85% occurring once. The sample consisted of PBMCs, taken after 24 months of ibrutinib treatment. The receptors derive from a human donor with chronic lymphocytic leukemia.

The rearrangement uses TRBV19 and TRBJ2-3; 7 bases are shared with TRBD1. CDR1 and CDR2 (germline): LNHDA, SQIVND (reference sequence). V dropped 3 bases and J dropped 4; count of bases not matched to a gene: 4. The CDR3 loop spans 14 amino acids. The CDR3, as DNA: TGTGCCAGTAGTATCGACAGGGCCCCAGATACGCAGTATTTT. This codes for CASSIDRAPDTQYF.

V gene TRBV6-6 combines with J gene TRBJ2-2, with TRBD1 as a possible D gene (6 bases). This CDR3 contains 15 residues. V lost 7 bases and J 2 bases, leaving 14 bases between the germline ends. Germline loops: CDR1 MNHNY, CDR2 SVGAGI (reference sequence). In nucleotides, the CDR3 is TGTGCCAGCAATGACCGGGACACCAACACCGGGGAGCTGTTTTTT. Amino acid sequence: CASNDRDTNTGELFF.

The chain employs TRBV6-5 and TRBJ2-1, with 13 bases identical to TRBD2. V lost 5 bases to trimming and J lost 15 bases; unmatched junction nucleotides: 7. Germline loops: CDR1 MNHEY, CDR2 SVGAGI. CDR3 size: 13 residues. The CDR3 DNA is TGTGCCAGCAGTGAGGGACTAGCGGGATTTCGGTTCTTC. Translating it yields CASSEGLAGFRFF.

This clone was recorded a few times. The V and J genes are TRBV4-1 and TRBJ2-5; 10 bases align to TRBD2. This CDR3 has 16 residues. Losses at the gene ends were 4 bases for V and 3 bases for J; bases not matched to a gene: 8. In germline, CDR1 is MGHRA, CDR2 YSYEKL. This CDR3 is CASSRRLAGPEETQYF. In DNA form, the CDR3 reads TGCGCCAGCAGCCGTCGACTAGCGGGCCCAGAAGAGACCCAGTACTTC.

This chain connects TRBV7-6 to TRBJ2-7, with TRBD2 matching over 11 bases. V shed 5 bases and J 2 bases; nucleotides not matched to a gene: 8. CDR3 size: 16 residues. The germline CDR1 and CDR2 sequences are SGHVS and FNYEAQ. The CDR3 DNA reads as TGTGCCAGCAGCCCTAGGACTAGCGGGTTAACCTACGAGCAGTACTTC. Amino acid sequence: CASSPRTSGLTYEQYF.

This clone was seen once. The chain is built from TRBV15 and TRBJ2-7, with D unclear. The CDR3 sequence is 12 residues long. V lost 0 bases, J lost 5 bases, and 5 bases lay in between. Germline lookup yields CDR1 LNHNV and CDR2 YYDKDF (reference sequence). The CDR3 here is CATSRDRHEQYF. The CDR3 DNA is TGTGCCACCAGCAGAGATCGCCACGAGCAGTACTTC. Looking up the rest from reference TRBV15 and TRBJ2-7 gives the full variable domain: DAMVIQNPRYQVTQFGKPVTLSCSQTLNHNVMYWYQQKSSQAPKLLFHYYDKDFNNEADTPDNFQSRRPNTSFCFLDIRSPGLGDTAMYLCATSRDRHEQYFGPGTRLTVT.

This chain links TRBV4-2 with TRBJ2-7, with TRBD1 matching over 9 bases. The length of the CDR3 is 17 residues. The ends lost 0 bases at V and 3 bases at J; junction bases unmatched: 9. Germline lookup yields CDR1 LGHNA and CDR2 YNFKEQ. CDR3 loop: CASSQDSPGTGSYEQYF. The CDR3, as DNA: TGTGCCAGCAGCCAAGATTCCCCAGGGACAGGGAGCTACGAGCAGTACTTC.

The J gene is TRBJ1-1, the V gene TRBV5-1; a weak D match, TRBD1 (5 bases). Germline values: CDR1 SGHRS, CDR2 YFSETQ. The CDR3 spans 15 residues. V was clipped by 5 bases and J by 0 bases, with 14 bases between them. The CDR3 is CASRTGGELNTEAFF. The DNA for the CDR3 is TGCGCCAGCAGGACCGGAGGGGAGTTGAACACTGAAGCTTTCTTT.

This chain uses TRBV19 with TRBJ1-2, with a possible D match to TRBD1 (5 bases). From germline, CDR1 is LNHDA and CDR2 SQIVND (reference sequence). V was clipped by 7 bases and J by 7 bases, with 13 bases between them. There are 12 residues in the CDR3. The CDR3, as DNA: TGTGCCAGTACGGGGGGATCGCGTGGCTACACCTTC. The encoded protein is CASTGGSRGYTF.

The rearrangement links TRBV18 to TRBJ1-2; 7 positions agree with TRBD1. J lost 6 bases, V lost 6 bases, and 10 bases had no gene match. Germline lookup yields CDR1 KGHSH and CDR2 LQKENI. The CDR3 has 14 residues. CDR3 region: CASSNRDSIDGYTF. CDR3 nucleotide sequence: TGTGCCAGCTCGAACCGGGACAGCATTGATGGCTACACCTTC.

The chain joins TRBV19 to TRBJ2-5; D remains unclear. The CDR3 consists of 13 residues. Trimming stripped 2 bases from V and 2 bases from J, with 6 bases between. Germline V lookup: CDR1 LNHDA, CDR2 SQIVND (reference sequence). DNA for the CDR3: TGTGCCAGTAGTATAACGGCTCAAGAGACCCAGTACTTC. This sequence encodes CASSITAQETQYF.

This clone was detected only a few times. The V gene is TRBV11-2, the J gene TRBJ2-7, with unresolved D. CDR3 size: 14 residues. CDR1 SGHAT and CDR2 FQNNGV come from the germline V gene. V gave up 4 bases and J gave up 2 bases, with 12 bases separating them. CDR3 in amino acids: CASSSAWVTYEQYF. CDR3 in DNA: TGTGCCAGCAGCTCCGCGTGGGTTACCTACGAGCAGTACTTC.

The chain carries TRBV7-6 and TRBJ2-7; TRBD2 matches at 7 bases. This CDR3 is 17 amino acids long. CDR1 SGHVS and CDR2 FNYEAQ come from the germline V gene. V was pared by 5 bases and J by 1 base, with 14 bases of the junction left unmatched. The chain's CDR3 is CASSRGTGGSTSYEQYF. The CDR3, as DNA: TGTGCCAGCAGCCGAGGAACCGGCGGGAGTACGTCCTACGAGCAGTACTTC. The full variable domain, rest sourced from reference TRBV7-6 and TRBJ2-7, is GAGVSQSPRYKVTKRGQDVALRCDPISGHVSLYWYRQALGQGPEFLTYFNYEAQQDKSGLPNDRFSAERPEGSISTLTIQRTEQRDSAMYRCASSRGTGGSTSYEQYFGPGTRLTVT.

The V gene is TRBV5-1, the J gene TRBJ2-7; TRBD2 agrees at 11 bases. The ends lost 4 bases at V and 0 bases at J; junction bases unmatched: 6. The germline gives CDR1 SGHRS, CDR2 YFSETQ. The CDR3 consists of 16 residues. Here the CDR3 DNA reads TGCGCCAGCAGCCCAACTAGCGGGGGACCCTCCTACGAGCAGTACTTC. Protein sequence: CASSPTSGGPSYEQYF.

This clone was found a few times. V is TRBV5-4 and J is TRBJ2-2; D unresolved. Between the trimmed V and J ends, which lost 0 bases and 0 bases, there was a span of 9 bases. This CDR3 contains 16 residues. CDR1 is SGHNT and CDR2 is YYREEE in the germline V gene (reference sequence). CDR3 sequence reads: CASSLGQNANTGELFF. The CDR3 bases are TGTGCCAGCAGCTTGGGGCAGAACGCGAACACCGGGGAGCTGTTTTTT.

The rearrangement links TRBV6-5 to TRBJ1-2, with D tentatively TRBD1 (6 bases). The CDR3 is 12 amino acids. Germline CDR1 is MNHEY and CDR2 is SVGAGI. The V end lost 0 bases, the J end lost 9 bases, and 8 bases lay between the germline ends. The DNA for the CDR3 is TGTGCCAGCAGTTACTCGAGGGGGAGCTACACCTTC. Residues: CASSYSRGSYTF.

CDR3 sequence: CASSLRAGTNYEQYF. In DNA form, the CDR3 reads TGTGCCAGCAGTCTCCGAGCGGGTACAAACTACGAGCAGTACTTC. The genes are TRBV7-2 and TRBJ2-7, with D possibly TRBD2 on 6 matching bases. The V end lost 6 bases, the J end lost 3 bases, and 18 bases lay between the germline ends. Germline V gives CDR1 SGHTA, CDR2 FQGNSA. The CDR3 length is 15 residues.

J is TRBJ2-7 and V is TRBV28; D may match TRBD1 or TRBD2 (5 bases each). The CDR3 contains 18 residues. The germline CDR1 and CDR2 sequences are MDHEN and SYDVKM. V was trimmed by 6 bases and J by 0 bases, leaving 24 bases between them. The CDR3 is CASSLGFGTRVASYEQYF. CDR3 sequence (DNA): TGTGCCAGCAGCTTGGGTTTTGGGACCAGGGTAGCCTCCTACGAGCAGTACTTC.

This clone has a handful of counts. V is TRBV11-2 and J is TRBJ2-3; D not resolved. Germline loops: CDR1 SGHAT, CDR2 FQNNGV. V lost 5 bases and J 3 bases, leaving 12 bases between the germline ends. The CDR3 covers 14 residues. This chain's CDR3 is CASSPSPGTDTQYF. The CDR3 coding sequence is TGTGCCAGCAGCCCCAGTCCCGGGACAGATACGCAGTATTTT.

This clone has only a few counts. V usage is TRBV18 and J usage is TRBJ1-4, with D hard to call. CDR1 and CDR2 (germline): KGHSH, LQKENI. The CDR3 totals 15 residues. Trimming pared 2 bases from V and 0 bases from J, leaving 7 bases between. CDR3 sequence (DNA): TGTGCCAGCTCACCAGAAAGACCAACTAATGAAAAACTGTTTTTT. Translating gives CASSPERPTNEKLFF.

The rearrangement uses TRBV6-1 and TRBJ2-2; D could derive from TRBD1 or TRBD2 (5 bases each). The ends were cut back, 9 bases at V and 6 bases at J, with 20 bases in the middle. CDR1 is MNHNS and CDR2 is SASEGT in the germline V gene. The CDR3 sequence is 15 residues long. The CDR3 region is CASTYARGVAGELFF. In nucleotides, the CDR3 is TGTGCCAGTACCTACGCCAGAGGGGTGGCCGGGGAGCTGTTTTTT.

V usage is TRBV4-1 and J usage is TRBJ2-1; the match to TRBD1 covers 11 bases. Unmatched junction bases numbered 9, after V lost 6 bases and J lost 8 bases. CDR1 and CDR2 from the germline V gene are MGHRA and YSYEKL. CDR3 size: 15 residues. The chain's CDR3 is CASSWDRGDQDEQFF. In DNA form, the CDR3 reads TGCGCCAGCAGTTGGGACAGGGGGGATCAGGATGAGCAGTTCTTC.

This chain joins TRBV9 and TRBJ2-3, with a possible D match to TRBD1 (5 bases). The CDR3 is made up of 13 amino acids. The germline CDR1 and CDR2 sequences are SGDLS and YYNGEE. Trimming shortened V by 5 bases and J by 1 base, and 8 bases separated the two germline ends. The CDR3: CASRQGGTDTQYF. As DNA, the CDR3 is TGTGCCAGCAGGCAGGGCGGCACAGATACGCAGTATTTT.